A single sample is the source of the 18 T cell receptor beta chains below, sequenced in a study of radiation and T cells in renal cell carcinoma. This sample's time point: blood 4 weeks post-SBRT, at nephrectomy. Noted treatment: 15 Gy SBRT to primary tumor, nephrectomy 4 weeks later. Method: immunoSEQ multiplex PCR; TCRdb's copy keeps in-frame clones and lacks some. Altogether 75,000 to 95,000 clones are present, 85% being singletons, with the ten largest covering around 9.1%. Material: blood, obtained from a patient whose treatment included radiotherapy and nephrectomy. The origin of the receptors is a man aged 50-60 years with renal cell carcinoma.

This chain links TRBV18 with TRBJ1-1, with 9 positions matching TRBD1. Germline CDR1 and CDR2: KGHSH and LQKENI. With V trimmed by 7 bases and J by 5 bases, 11 bases remained unmatched. This CDR3 spans 15 amino acids. CDR3 sequence reads: CASLREQGARTEAFF. The CDR3 DNA follows: TGTGCCAGCTTAAGAGAACAGGGGGCACGGACTGAAGCTTTCTTT. Drawing the rest from reference TRBV18 and TRBJ1-1, the complete variable domain is NAGVMQNPRHLVRRRGQEARLRCSPMKGHSHVYWYRQLPEEGLKFMVYLQKENIIDESGMPKERFSAEFPKEGPSILRIQQVVRGDSAAYFCASLREQGARTEAFFGQGTRLTVV.

This clone showed up just once. The chain combines TRBV5-1 with TRBJ2-1, with 11 bases fitting TRBD1. J was trimmed by 5 bases and V by 4 bases; bases with no gene match: 5. The CDR3 length is 15 residues. CDR1 and CDR2 (germline): SGHRS, YFSETQ. The CDR3 region has the DNA TGCGCCAGCAGCAGGACAGGGGGCAACGACAATGAGCAGTTCTTC. Protein: CASSRTGGNDNEQFF.

This chain links TRBV9 with TRBJ1-5; the D is unclear. Germline CDR1 and CDR2: SGDLS and YYNGEE. This CDR3 spans 14 amino acids. Between the trimmed V and J ends, which lost 3 bases and 5 bases, there was a span of 12 bases. The CDR3 here is CASSDGGRHQPQHF. The CDR3 coding sequence is TGTGCCAGCAGCGACGGTGGACGACATCAGCCCCAGCATTTT.

V gene TRBV7-9 combines with J gene TRBJ1-2; D perhaps matches TRBD1 (5 bases). This CDR3 comprises 13 residues. V shed 4 bases and J shed 3 bases, with 9 bases lying between them. Germline V gene lookup returns CDR1 SEHNR and CDR2 FQNEAQ (reference sequence). The CDR3 sequence is CASSYQGDYGYTF. CDR3 DNA sequence: TGTGCCAGCAGCTATCAGGGTGACTATGGCTACACCTTC.

The chain is built from TRBV18 and TRBJ1-1; D gene unclear. This CDR3 is built from 17 residues. Deletions cut 1 base from V and 4 bases from J, with 19 bases between. The germline gives CDR1 KGHSH, CDR2 LQKENI. The CDR3 nucleotides are TGTGCCAGCTCACCACGGCCTTTAAGGGCGTCGAGCACTGAAGCTTTCTTT. Translated: CASSPRPLRASSTEAFF. The full variable domain, rest sourced from reference TRBV18 and TRBJ1-1, is NAGVMQNPRHLVRRRGQEARLRCSPMKGHSHVYWYRQLPEEGLKFMVYLQKENIIDESGMPKERFSAEFPKEGPSILRIQQVVRGDSAAYFCASSPRPLRASSTEAFFGQGTRLTVV.

Remarks on this clone: One end of the junction fails to match germline, which may point to a read error. The rearrangement uses TRBV7-7 and TRBJ1-5; TRBD1 is a possible D gene (5 bases). CDR3 length equals 13 residues. The V gene's germline CDR1 is SSHAT and CDR2 FNYEAQ (reference sequence). Here the CDR3 DNA reads TGTGCTAGCAGCCGGGGCCTTGATCAGCCCCAGCATTTT. Translated, it gives CASSRGLDQPQHF.

This chain links TRBV2 with TRBJ2-1; 7 bases are shared with TRBD1. Germline assignment: CDR1 SNHLY and CDR2 FYNNEI. J was trimmed by 9 bases and V by 5 bases; bases with no gene match: 7. The CDR3 spans 13 residues. CDR3 DNA: TGTGCCAGCAGTTCGGAGACAGGGACTGAGCAGTTCTTC. Its translation: CASSSETGTEQFF.

The chain carries TRBV11-2 and TRBJ1-5, with D possibly being TRBD1 (6 bases). From germline, CDR1 is SGHAT and CDR2 FQNNGV. This CDR3 spans 15 amino acids. V was shortened by 5 bases and J by 1 base, with 12 bases between the two germline ends. The CDR3 sequence: CASSSTGMSNQPQHF. In DNA, the CDR3 is TGTGCCAGCAGCAGCACAGGGATGAGCAATCAGCCCCAGCATTTT.

V gene TRBV4-3 combines with J gene TRBJ1-6; D may be TRBD1 (5 bases). The germline V and J ends were trimmed by 0 bases and 9 bases, with 15 bases remaining between them. Looked up from germline, CDR1 is LGHNA and CDR2 is YSLEER. The CDR3 is 16 amino acids. The CDR3 region has the DNA TGCGCCAGCAGCCAAGATGTCGGGGATGGGGGTTCACCCCTCCACTTT. Protein product: CASSQDVGDGGSPLHF.

The J gene is TRBJ2-7, the V gene TRBV5-3; 12 bases match TRBD2. TRBV5-3 is assigned to the ORF class and has an uncertain function. The CDR3 is made up of 15 amino acids. Germline trimming cut 0 bases from V and 7 bases from J; bases unmatched to any gene: 5. CDR3 DNA: TGTGCCAGAAGCTTGGGACTAGCGGGAGCGGGGGAGCAGTACTTC. Translated: CARSLGLAGAGEQYF.

This chain uses TRBV6-5 with TRBJ1-3; tentatively, D is TRBD1 (6 bases). V was clipped by 11 bases and J by 4 bases, with 18 bases between them. Per germline, CDR1 MNHEY and CDR2 SVGAGI. The CDR3 sequence is 14 residues long. The CDR3 nucleotides are TGTGCCGTAGGCCAGGGGTCTGGGGGAAACACCATATATTTT. Protein product: CAVGQGSGGNTIYF.

This chain uses TRBV10-2 with TRBJ2-7; 9 bases map to TRBD1. The length of the CDR3 is 15 residues. V gave up 7 bases and J gave up 0 bases; unmatched junction bases: 7. Germline V gives CDR1 WSHSY, CDR2 SAAADI. The CDR3 protein is CASISGTGSSYEQYF. The CDR3 region has the DNA TGCGCCAGCATTTCTGGGACAGGGAGCTCCTACGAGCAGTACTTC.

The count of this clone is one. The CDR3 DNA sequence: TGTGCCACCAGAGAATTTTACTATGGCTACACCTTC. Translating gives CATREFYYGYTF. V gene TRBV6-4 combines with J gene TRBJ1-2, with D uncertain. Trimming took off 10 bases at V and 3 bases at J, with 12 bases between the two ends. CDR3 length equals 12 residues. The germline V gene has CDR1 MRHNA and CDR2 SNTAGT.

The V call is TRBV5-4, the J call TRBJ1-1, with D maybe TRBD1 (5 bases). The CDR3 loop spans 14 amino acids. V was trimmed by 2 bases and J by 4 bases, leaving 12 bases between them. The germline V gene has CDR1 SGHNT and CDR2 YYREEE (reference sequence). This chain's CDR3 is CASSFQGAGTEAFF. The DNA for the CDR3 is TGTGCCAGCAGCTTTCAGGGAGCGGGCACTGAAGCTTTCTTT.

This clone was counted a single time. This chain connects TRBV10-3 to TRBJ1-1; possible D gene TRBD1, 5 bases. The CDR3 runs to 17 residues. V lost 0 bases to trimming and J lost 4 bases, with 18 bases between them. Germline lookup yields CDR1 ENHRY and CDR2 SYGVKD. CDR3: CAISESPREALGTEAFF. The CDR3 region has the DNA TGTGCCATCAGTGAGTCGCCCAGGGAGGCATTAGGCACTGAAGCTTTCTTT.

This clone showed up just a few times. The chain recombines TRBV30 with TRBJ2-6; TRBD1 aligns across 7 bases. J lost 0 bases, V lost 2 bases, and 4 bases had no gene match. The germline V gene has CDR1 GTSNPN and CDR2 SVGIG (reference sequence). There are 16 residues in the CDR3. CDR3 in DNA: TGTGCCTGGAGTACAGGGGTCTACTCTGGGGCCAACGTCCTGACTTTC. Translating it yields CAWSTGVYSGANVLTF.

This clone is termed medium-sized. Other DNA sequences in this specimen translate into the identical CDR3. The rearrangement links TRBV6-1 to TRBJ2-3; 9 nucleotides agree with TRBD2. After removal of 5 bases from V and 0 bases from J, the junction contained 3 bases not matched to a gene. CDR1 is MNHNS, CDR2 SASEGT, per germline. This CDR3 is 15 amino acids long. The CDR3 nucleotides read TGTGCCAGCAGTTTTGCGGGGGGGAGCACAGATACGCAGTATTTT. Protein sequence: CASSFAGGSTDTQYF.

CDR3 amino acids: CASSQLPAGGTDTQYF. The DNA for the CDR3 is TGTGCCAGCAGCCAACTTCCAGCGGGGGGCACAGATACGCAGTATTTT. V and J are TRBV5-6 and TRBJ2-3, with 8 positions matching TRBD2. The CDR3 is 16 residues long. Germline trimming cut 4 bases from V and 1 base from J; bases unmatched to any gene: 8. The germline gives CDR1 SGHDT, CDR2 YYEEEE.